This T cell receptor beta chain was found in a study of blood T cell repertoires in COVID-19. Whole-study context: PBMCs, B-cell-depleted T cells, or T cells were the source of the cDNA or gDNA that made up the material.

Seattle cases were enrolled at active infection and followed longitudinally. In the source study's methods: Cell counts per sample came from amplifying reference gene primers. TCRdb's table, derived via immunoSEQ multiplex PCR, lists solely in-frame clones and lacks some. The V and J calls and the clone size are those of that table, but D and trimming were determined from the DNA. The repertoire holds hundreds of thousands of clones, with 85% to 90% as singletons. Input material: peripheral blood. The sequence was collected from a woman in her fifties or sixties with COVID-19, enrolled during active disease.

The CDR3 spells CASIGPGSNQPQHF. CDR3 in DNA: TGTGCCAGTATCGGCCCCGGGAGCAATCAGCCCCAGCATTTT. This chain links TRBV19 with TRBJ1-5; the D is unclear. The CDR3 has 14 amino acids. The V and J ends lost 7 bases and 1 base respectively, with 11 bases between them. CDR1 and CDR2 (germline): LNHDA, SQIVND (reference sequence).